Each of the 29 T cell receptor beta chains below was sequenced from the same sample in a study of T cell clonality in common variable immunodeficiency. TCRdb's table, derived via immunoSEQ multiplex PCR, lists solely in-frame clones and lacks some. This sample includes about 42,000 clones with no singletons; its ten biggest clones take up roughly 1.4%. The sequencing input was peripheral blood mononuclear cells. These receptors were taken from a person aged 18 to 70 in good health.

This clone occurred many times. The CDR3 extends 3 residues past the end of the read, so its final part is completed from the germline J gene. The J gene is TRBJ2-2, the V gene TRBV11-2, with D perhaps matching TRBD2 (6 bases). The CDR3 has 15 residues. Germline loops: CDR1 SGHAT, CDR2 FQNNGV. V lost 7 bases and J 1 base, leaving 13 bases between the germline ends. CDR3 amino acids: CASNQGTGNTGELFF. Partial CDR3 DNA: TGTGCCAGCAACCAAGGGACTGGGAACACCGGGGAG.

This clone was picked up many times. The CDR3 end is not reached by the read, which stops 3 residues before it; the germline J gene fills it in. The rearrangement uses TRBV5-1 and TRBJ2-7; D perhaps matches TRBD1 (6 bases). The CDR3 runs 15 residues. V was shortened by 0 bases and J by 3 bases, with 13 bases between the two germline ends. Germline V gene data show CDR1 as SGHRS and CDR2 as YFSETQ. Incomplete CDR3 DNA: TGCGCCAGCAGCTTGGGACAGGTAAATCTCTACGAG. Amino acid sequence: CASSLGQVNLYE. The full CDR3 protein is CASSLGQVNLYEQYF.

This clone was found many times. The read terminates 3 residues before the CDR3 end, so the remaining end is supplied by the germline J gene. J is TRBJ1-2 and V is TRBV28; D unclear. The V gene's germline CDR1 is MDHEN and CDR2 SYDVKM. Deletions cut 4 bases from V and 5 bases from J, with 8 bases between. This CDR3 comprises 12 residues. CDR3 in amino acids: CASSSEGYGYTF. The DNA read from the CDR3 is TGTGCCAGCAGTTCGGAGGGTTATGGC.

This clone was observed many times. The read ends 3 residues early relative to the CDR3; the germline J gene fills the gap. The V and J genes are TRBV29-1 and TRBJ2-7; D is ambiguous. Looked up from germline, CDR1 is SQVTM and CDR2 is ANQGSEA. V lost 6 bases, J lost 4 bases, and 16 bases lay in between. The CDR3 is 13 residues long. This chain's CDR3 is CSVARSISYEQYF. CDR3 DNA, as far as it was read: TGCAGCGTGGCTAGATCTATCTCGTACGAG.

This clone was detected many times. The read halts 3 residues ahead of the CDR3 end, with the missing end drawn from the germline J gene. This sequence joins TRBV30 and TRBJ2-7; D perhaps matches TRBD2 (6 bases). Per germline, CDR1 GTSNPN and CDR2 SVGIG (reference sequence). The CDR3 runs to 13 residues. Trimming removed 7 bases from V and 5 bases from J, with 18 bases in between. The CDR3 bases that were read are TGTGCCTTGAATGCCCACCCGGGGGACGAG. It is translated as CALNAHPGDE. The CDR3 in its entirety is CALNAHPGDEQYF.

This clone appeared many times. Read sequence stops 3 residues before the CDR3 end, and the germline J gene provides the missing end. V usage is TRBV12-3 or TRBV12-4 and J usage is TRBJ2-3, with a tentative D call TRBD1 (6 bases). The CDR3 consists of 14 residues. The V end was cut by 6 bases, the J end by 2 bases, with 12 bases between. The chain's CDR3 is CASSQQGVTDTQYF. CDR3 DNA, as far as it was read: TGTGCCAGCAGCCAACAGGGTGTCACAGATACG.

With respect to this clone: The read comes to an end 3 residues before the CDR3 does, leaving the germline J gene to fill in the end. The chain joins TRBV11-2 to TRBJ2-2, with D possibly TRBD1 on 6 matching bases. This CDR3 is 15 amino acids long. V shed 4 bases and J shed 5 bases, with 14 bases lying between them. Germline assignment: CDR1 SGHAT and CDR2 FQNNGV. The CDR3 bases that were read are TGTGCCAGCAGCTCAACCCTACAGGGAACCGGGGAG. Its protein product is CASSSTLQGTGE. The whole CDR3 protein is CASSSTLQGTGELFF.

This clone was counted ten times or more. Read coverage stops 3 residues before the CDR3 terminus; the germline J gene supplies the remainder. The chain combines TRBV13 with TRBJ2-7; 8 bases line up with TRBD1. CDR1 and CDR2 (germline): PRHDT, FYEKMQ (reference sequence). The junction had 13 bases not matched to a gene; V was cut back by 5 bases and J by 4 bases. CDR3 size: 16 residues. Partial CDR3 DNA: TGTGCCAGCAGCAGGATAACAGGGGGACGCGGATACGAG. It specifies CASSRITGGRGYE. The entire CDR3 is CASSRITGGRGYEQYF.

In this sample, this clone turned up a few times. The CDR3 end lies 3 residues beyond the end of the read and is filled in from the germline J gene. The chain links TRBV5-6 to TRBJ1-2, with D uncertain. The germline V and J ends were trimmed by 0 bases and 6 bases, with 6 bases remaining between them. The CDR3 has 12 amino acids. From germline, CDR1 is SGHDT and CDR2 YYEEEE. The CDR3 bases that were read are TGTGCCAGCAGCTTGGGGCTCAATGGC. Amino acid sequence: CASSLGLNG. The CDR3 in full is CASSLGLNGYTF. The complete variable domain, with remaining parts taken from reference TRBV5-6 and TRBJ1-2, reads DAGVTQSPTHLIKTRGQQVTLRCSPKSGHDTVSWYQQALGQGPQFIFQYYEEEERQRGNFPDRFSGHQFPNYSSELNVNALLLGDSALYLCASSLGLNGYTFGSGTRLTVV.

Many counts were recorded for this clone. The chain's CDR3 is CASGYEDGGTEAFF. The CDR3 bases that were read are TGCGCCAGCGGCTATGAGGACGGGGGCACTGAA. This chain links TRBV5-1 with TRBJ1-1; possible D gene TRBD1, 5 bases. The observed sequence ends 3 residues before the CDR3 terminus, with the missing tail filled in from the germline J gene. V lost 7 bases, J lost 4 bases, and 17 bases lay in between. This CDR3 is built from 14 residues. Germline loops: CDR1 SGHRS, CDR2 YFSETQ.

This clone was seen many times. The read ends 3 residues shy of where the CDR3 ends; the end is completed using the germline J gene. This chain joins TRBV7-8 and TRBJ2-2, with D maybe TRBD2 (6 bases). Trimming took off 1 base at V and 6 bases at J, with 12 bases between the two ends. Germline V gene data show CDR1 as SGHVS and CDR2 as FQNEAQ. CDR3 length: 15 amino acids. The CDR3 bases that were read are TGTGCCAGCAGCTTAGGACCTGAGCGGGCCGGGGAG. It is translated as CASSLGPERAGE. The CDR3 reads in full as CASSLGPERAGELFF.

This clone was seen a few times. The read terminates 3 residues before the CDR3 end, so the remaining end is supplied by the germline J gene. The chain is built from TRBV5-1 and TRBJ2-2; perhaps D is TRBD1 or TRBD2 (5 bases each). This CDR3 contains 16 residues. CDR1 and CDR2 (germline): SGHRS, YFSETQ. The part of the CDR3 DNA that was read is TGCGCCAGCAGCTTGGAGGGGAATCGGGATAATGAAAAG. Its protein is CASSLEGNRDNEK. In full, the CDR3 is CASSLEGNRDNEKLFF.

The sample holds many counts of this clone. The read ends 3 residues shy of where the CDR3 ends; the end is completed using the germline J gene. This chain uses TRBV20-1 with TRBJ2-2; no firm D call. Deletions cut 5 bases from V and 6 bases from J, with 10 bases between. The CDR3 runs to 12 residues. Per the germline V gene, CDR1 is DFQATT and CDR2 is SNEGSKA (reference sequence). The part of the CDR3 DNA that was read is TGCAGTGCTCTGATCGGTCCCGGGGAG. It yields the protein CSALIGPGE. The entire CDR3 is CSALIGPGELFF.

This clone was seen a handful of times. The read finishes 3 residues shy of the CDR3 end, and the germline J gene is used to complete it. V usage is TRBV11-2 and J usage is TRBJ2-7; D call uncertain. The CDR3 has 14 amino acids. The ends were cut back, 2 bases at V and 3 bases at J, with 11 bases in the middle. Looked up from germline, CDR1 is SGHAT and CDR2 is FQNNGV. CDR3 protein: CASSLYPTDYEQYF. The part of the CDR3 DNA that was read is TGTGCCAGCAGCTTATACCCCACAGACTACGAG.

This clone has a handful of counts. The CDR3 end lies 3 residues beyond the end of the read and is filled in from the germline J gene. This rearrangement joins TRBV2 to TRBJ1-5, with D maybe TRBD1 (5 bases). Germline loops: CDR1 SNHLY, CDR2 FYNNEI. Trimming removed 10 bases at V and 4 bases at J, with 17 bases between. The CDR3 extends over 14 amino acids. The sequenced part of the CDR3 DNA is TGTGCCACTGGAGGGAGTGGGGGGAATCAGCCC. As protein: CATGGSGGNQP. Given in full, the CDR3 is CATGGSGGNQPQHF.

The table lists this clone with many counts. At one end the junction does not follow the germline gene, possibly because of a read error. The CDR3 end is not reached by the read, which stops 3 residues before it; the germline J gene fills it in. The chain links TRBV4-2 to TRBJ2-2; TRBD2 agrees at 7 bases. Germline CDR1 is LGHNA and CDR2 is YNFKEQ. This CDR3 contains 13 residues. The sequenced CDR3 bases are TGCGCCAGCCAGCGGGATTGGACCGGGGAG. It is translated as CASQRDWTGE. The whole CDR3 is CASQRDWTGELFF.

This clone occurred many times. The read ends 3 residues shy of where the CDR3 ends; the end is completed using the germline J gene. The chain combines TRBV30 with TRBJ1-1; D unclear. Per the germline V gene, CDR1 is GTSNPN and CDR2 is SVGIG (reference sequence). V was shortened by 1 base and J by 1 base, with 7 bases between the two germline ends. This CDR3 spans 13 amino acids. Partial CDR3 DNA: TGTGCCTGGAGTGGGCAGGCGAACACTGAA. Translated: CAWSGQANTE. The complete CDR3 reads CAWSGQANTEAFF. Full variable domain (remainder filled in from reference TRBV30 and TRBJ1-1): SQTIHQWPATLVQPVGSPLSLECTVEGTSNPNLYWYRQAAGRGLQLLFYSVGIGQISSEVPQNLSASRPQDRQFILSSKKLLLSDSGFYLCAWSGQANTEAFFGQGTRLTVV.

This clone was counted ten times or more. Coverage ceases 3 residues before the CDR3 finishes, and the germline J gene fills in the end. The chain recombines TRBV7-2 with TRBJ2-2; 9 bases line up with TRBD2. V shed 5 bases and J 2 bases; nucleotides not matched to a gene: 3. Germline-derived CDR1 and CDR2 are SGHTA and FQGNSA. The CDR3 sequence is 15 residues long. CDR3: CASSQTSGNTGELFF. The part of the CDR3 DNA that was read is TGTGCCAGCAGCCAGACTAGCGGAAACACCGGGGAG. Full variable domain (missing parts from reference TRBV7-2 and TRBJ2-2): GAGVSQSPSNKVTEKGKDVELRCDPISGHTALYWYRQSLGQGLEFLIYFQGNSAPDKSGLPSDRFSAERTGGSVSTLTIQRTQQEDSAVYLCASSQTSGNTGELFFGEGSRLTVL.

Many counts were recorded for this clone. Its ends do not fully match the called genes, so a read error is possible. The sequence runs out 3 residues before the end of the CDR3; the remainder is reconstructed from the germline J gene. The chain combines TRBV13 with TRBJ1-4; D ambiguous. Per germline, CDR1 PRHDT and CDR2 FYEKMQ (reference sequence). The CDR3 runs to 14 residues. CDR3 DNA, as far as it was read: TGTGCCAGCAGTTTAGGTGCCTTACGGGAAAAA. Its translation is CASSLGALREK. The entire CDR3 protein reads CASSLGALREKLFF.

In this sample, this clone turned up many times. The read ends 3 residues early relative to the CDR3; the germline J gene fills the gap. This chain joins TRBV7-2 and TRBJ2-1, with TRBD2 matching over 11 bases. CDR3 size: 16 residues. Germline CDR1 reads SGHTA; CDR2 reads FQGNSA. Trimming took 0 bases from V and 3 from J; bases not matched to a gene: 1. The CDR3 loop is CASSLAGTSGYNEQFF. CDR3 bases read: TGTGCCAGCAGCTTAGCTGGGACTAGCGGCTACAATGAG.

The table lists this clone with a few counts. The observed sequence ends 3 residues before the CDR3 terminus, with the missing tail filled in from the germline J gene. The chain has TRBV7-2 and TRBJ1-2; perhaps TRBD1 as D (5 bases). CDR1 is SGHTA, CDR2 FQGNSA, per germline. The CDR3 is 15 residues long. The CDR3: CASSFGNQGYYDYTF. CDR3 bases read: TGTGCCAGCAGCTTTGGGAACCAGGGATACTACGAC.

This clone was recorded many times. The CDR3 here is CASSLALGLVIHEQYF. The CDR3 bases that were read are TGTGCCAGCAGCTTAGCGCTGGGACTAGTGATCCACGAG. The chain has TRBV7-8 and TRBJ2-7; 8 nucleotides agree with TRBD2. The CDR3 end is not reached by the read, which stops 3 residues before it; the germline J gene fills it in. The germline V gene has CDR1 SGHVS and CDR2 FQNEAQ. CDR3 length: 16 amino acids. The junction had 9 bases not matched to a gene; V was cut back by 0 bases and J by 5 bases. The whole variable domain, remainder taken from reference TRBV7-8 and TRBJ2-7, is GAGVSQSPRYKVAKRGQDVALRCDPISGHVSLFWYQQALGQGPEFLTYFQNEAQLDKSGLPSDRFFAERPEGSVSTLKIQRTQQEDSAVYLCASSLALGLVIHEQYFGPGTRLTVT.

This clone was seen ten or more times. With the read ending 3 residues before the CDR3 end, the germline J gene is used to fill in that end. This sequence joins TRBV13 and TRBJ2-1; TRBD2 aligns across 12 bases. Trimming removed 6 bases from V and 1 base from J; junction bases left unmatched: 4. Germline-derived CDR1 and CDR2 are PRHDT and FYEKMQ (reference sequence). The CDR3 is 16 residues long. CDR3 in amino acids: CASSHGTSGSYNEQFF. The CDR3 DNA, read in part, is TGTGCCAGCAGTCACGGGACTAGCGGGTCCTACAATGAG. Supplemented by reference TRBV13 and TRBJ2-1, the full variable domain reads AAGVIQSPRHLIKEKRETATLKCYPIPRHDTVYWYQQGPGQDPQFLISFYEKMQSDKGSIPDRFSAQQFSDYHSELNMSSLELGDSALYFCASSHGTSGSYNEQFFGPGTRLTVL.

This clone has a count of ten or more. The CDR3 is cut off 3 residues early in the read; its end comes from the germline J gene. The J gene is TRBJ2-1, the V gene TRBV19, with 15 positions matching TRBD2. V gave up 8 bases and J gave up 6 bases; unmatched junction bases: 14. The CDR3 totals 18 residues. Germline V gene sequence: CDR1 LNHDA, CDR2 SQIVND (reference sequence). This chain's CDR3 is CASGGGLAGGFRANEQFF. The covered CDR3 bases are TGTGCCAGTGGGGGGGGACTAGCGGGAGGATTCCGGGCCAATGAG.

The sample holds a few counts of this clone. With the read ending 3 residues before the CDR3 end, the germline J gene is used to fill in that end. The rearrangement uses TRBV20-1 and TRBJ1-2, with D hard to call. The germline V and J ends were trimmed by 3 bases and 0 bases, with 23 bases remaining between them. CDR3 size: 18 residues. The germline CDR1 and CDR2 sequences are DFQATT and SNEGSKA (reference sequence). The part of the CDR3 DNA that was read is TGCAGTGCTAGCCCCATTCGCCGGGGAGCCCTGACTAACTATGGC. Translated, it gives CSASPIRRGALTNYG. The entire CDR3 protein reads CSASPIRRGALTNYGYTF.

This clone was observed at least ten times. The read terminates 3 residues ahead of where the CDR3 ends, so the germline J gene completes it. This chain uses TRBV5-1 with TRBJ2-7; 16 bases match TRBD2. V was pared by 1 base and J by 0 bases, with 4 bases of the junction left unmatched. The CDR3 consists of 18 residues. CDR1 and CDR2 (germline): SGHRS, YFSETQ. The CDR3 sequence: CASSLTGTSGRASYEQYF. CDR3 DNA, as far as it was read: TGCGCCAGCAGCTTGACGGGGACTAGCGGGAGGGCCTCCTACGAG.

The sample holds many counts of this clone. The sequenced fragment ends 3 residues before the CDR3 boundary, so the rest is inferred from the germline J gene. The chain joins TRBV15 to TRBJ2-5, with a tentative D call TRBD1 (6 bases). CDR1 is LNHNV and CDR2 is YYDKDF in the germline V gene (reference sequence). Trimming shortened V by 2 bases and J by 5 bases, and 18 bases separated the two germline ends. This CDR3 is built from 16 residues. Here the CDR3 reads CATSRTGQPQGETQYF. The sequenced part of the CDR3 DNA is TGTGCCACCAGCAGAACCGGACAGCCCCAAGGGGAGACC. Full variable domain (missing parts from reference TRBV15 and TRBJ2-5): DAMVIQNPRYQVTQFGKPVTLSCSQTLNHNVMYWYQQKSSQAPKLLFHYYDKDFNNEADTPDNFQSRRPNTSFCFLDIRSPGLGDTAMYLCATSRTGQPQGETQYFGPGTRLLVL.

This clone was seen many times. Read data end 3 residues before the CDR3 end; the end is taken from the germline J gene. V gene TRBV2 combines with J gene TRBJ2-7, with 12 bases fitting TRBD1. V lost 8 bases and J lost 2; bases outside the gene matches: 4. The V gene's germline CDR1 is SNHLY and CDR2 FYNNEI. The CDR3 has 14 amino acids. CDR3 DNA (partial): TGTGCCAGCGGGGGGGACAGGGGGCCCTACGAG. Translation: CASGGDRGPYE. The full CDR3 reads CASGGDRGPYEQYF. The whole variable domain, filled in from reference TRBV2 and TRBJ2-7, reads EPEVTQTPSHQVTQMGQEVILRCVPISNHLYFYWYRQILGQKVEFLVSFYNNEISEKSEIFDDQFSVERPDGSNFTLKIRSTKLEDSAMYFCASGGDRGPYEQYFGPGTRLTVT.

This clone has a count of ten or more. The covered CDR3 bases are TGTGCCAGTAGTACCCAAGGCAGCTCCTACGAG. Translation gives CASSTQGSSYE. The whole CDR3 sequence reads CASSTQGSSYEQYF. The chain employs TRBV19 and TRBJ2-7; D unresolved. The read falls 3 residues short of the CDR3 end, and the missing part is taken from the germline J gene. The CDR3 contains 14 residues. Germline CDR1 LNHDA, CDR2 SQIVND (reference sequence). V was pared by 4 bases and J by 0 bases, with 10 bases between.